This TCR beta chain came from a study of T cell repertoires in cytomegalovirus infection. Overall study context: Newly reported HLA-C-restricted and thoroughly characterized HLA-B-restricted CMV epitopes were employed. Public TCR beta signatures marked donors with CMV infection and the matching HLA.

The CDR3 has 15 residues. V dropped 4 bases and J dropped 3 bases, with 15 bases sitting between them. The germline gives CDR1 MGHRA, CDR2 YSYEKL. Study outcomes and limitations: The ex vivo response was dominated by HLA-C-restricted CMV-specific TCR beta clonotypes. Individuals carrying CMV plus the relevant HLA were identified by cumulative frequency of public TCR beta families.

A word on this clonotype: Its target is unknown.

A single record per CDR3 protein comes from TCRdb applying MiXCR to the reads. Of about half a million distinct CDR3 sequences listed, under 45% are singletons. The receptor was isolated from a human donor in good health (CMV status not recorded). Some clones in this sample may be carry-over from other donors' samples. V and J are TRBV4-1 and TRBJ1-1, with D perhaps matching TRBD1 (5 bases). This sample comprised cultured PBMCs, obtained from culture after CMV antigen stimulation. CDR3 bases: TGCGCCAGCAGCCGACAAACAGGTCTTGACACTGAAGCTTTCTTT. It codes for CASSRQTGLDTEAFF.